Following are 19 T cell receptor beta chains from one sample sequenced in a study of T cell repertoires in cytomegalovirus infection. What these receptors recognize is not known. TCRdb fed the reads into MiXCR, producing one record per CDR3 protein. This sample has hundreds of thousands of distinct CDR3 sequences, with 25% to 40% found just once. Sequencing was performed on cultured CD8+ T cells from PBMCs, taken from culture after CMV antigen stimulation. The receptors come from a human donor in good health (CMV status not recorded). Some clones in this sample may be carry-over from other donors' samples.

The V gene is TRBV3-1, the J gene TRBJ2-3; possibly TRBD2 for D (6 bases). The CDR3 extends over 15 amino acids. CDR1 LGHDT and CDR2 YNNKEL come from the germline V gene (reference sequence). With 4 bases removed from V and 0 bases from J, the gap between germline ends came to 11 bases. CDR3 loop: CASSPRGLSTDTQYF. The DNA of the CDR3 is TGTGCCAGCAGCCCGCGGGGCCTAAGCACAGATACGCAGTATTTT.

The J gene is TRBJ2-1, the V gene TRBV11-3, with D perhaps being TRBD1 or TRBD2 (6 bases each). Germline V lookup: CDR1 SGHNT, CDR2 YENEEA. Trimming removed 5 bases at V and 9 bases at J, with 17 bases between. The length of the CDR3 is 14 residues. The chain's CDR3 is CASSHRRGGGEQFF. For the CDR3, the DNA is TGTGCCAGCAGCCATCGCAGGGGAGGAGGTGAGCAGTTCTTC.

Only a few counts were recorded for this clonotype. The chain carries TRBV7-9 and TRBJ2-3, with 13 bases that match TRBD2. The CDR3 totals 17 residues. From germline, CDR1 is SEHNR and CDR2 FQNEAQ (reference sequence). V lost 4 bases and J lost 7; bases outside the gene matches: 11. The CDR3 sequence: CASSSRTGTSGVYTQYF. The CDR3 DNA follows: TGTGCCAGCAGCTCCAGGACCGGGACTAGCGGGGTATATACGCAGTATTTT. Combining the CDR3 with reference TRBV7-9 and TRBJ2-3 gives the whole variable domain DTGVSQNPRHKITKRGQNVTFRCDPISEHNRLYWYRQTLGQGPEFLTYFQNEAQLEKSRLLSDRFSAERPKGSFSTLEIQRTEQGDSAMYLCASSSRTGTSGVYTQYFGPGTRLTVL.

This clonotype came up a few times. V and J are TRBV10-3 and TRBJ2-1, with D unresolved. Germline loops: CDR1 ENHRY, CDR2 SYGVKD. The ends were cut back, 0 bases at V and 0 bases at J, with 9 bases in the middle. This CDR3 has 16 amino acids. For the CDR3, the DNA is TGTGCCATCAGTGAGTCTGCAGTGAGCTCCTACAATGAGCAGTTCTTC. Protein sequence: CAISESAVSSYNEQFF.

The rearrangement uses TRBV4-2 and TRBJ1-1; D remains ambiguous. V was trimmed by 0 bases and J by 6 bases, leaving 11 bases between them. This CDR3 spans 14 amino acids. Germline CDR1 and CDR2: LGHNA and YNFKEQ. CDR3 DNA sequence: TGTGCCAGCAGCCAAGATCTGGGTTTACCTGAAGCTTTCTTT. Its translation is CASSQDLGLPEAFF.

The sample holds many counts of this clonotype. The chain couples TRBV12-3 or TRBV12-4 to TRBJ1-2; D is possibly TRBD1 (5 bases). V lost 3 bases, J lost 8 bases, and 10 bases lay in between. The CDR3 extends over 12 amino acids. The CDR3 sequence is CASSFREEGYTF. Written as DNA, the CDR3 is TGTGCCAGCAGTTTCAGGGAGGAGGGCTACACCTTC.

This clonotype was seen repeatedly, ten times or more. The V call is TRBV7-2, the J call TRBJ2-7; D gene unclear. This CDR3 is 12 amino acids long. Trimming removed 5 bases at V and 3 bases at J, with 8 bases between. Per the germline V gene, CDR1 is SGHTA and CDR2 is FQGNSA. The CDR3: CASSPNGYEQYF. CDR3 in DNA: TGTGCCAGCAGCCCGAACGGCTACGAGCAGTACTTC.

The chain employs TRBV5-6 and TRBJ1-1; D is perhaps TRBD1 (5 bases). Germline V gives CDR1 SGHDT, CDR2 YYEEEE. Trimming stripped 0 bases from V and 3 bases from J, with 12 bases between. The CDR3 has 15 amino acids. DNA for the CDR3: TGTGCCAGCAGCTTGGGACCAGGGTTGCACACTGAAGCTTTCTTT. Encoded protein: CASSLGPGLHTEAFF.

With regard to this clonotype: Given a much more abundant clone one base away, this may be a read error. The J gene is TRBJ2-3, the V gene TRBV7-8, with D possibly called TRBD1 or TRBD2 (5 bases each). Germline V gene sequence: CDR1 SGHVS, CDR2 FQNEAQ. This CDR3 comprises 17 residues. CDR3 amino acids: CASSLVSGTESTDSQYF. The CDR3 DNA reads TGTGCCAGCAGCTTAGTCTCGGGGACGGAAAGCACAGATTCGCAGTATTTT.

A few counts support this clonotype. CDR3 sequence reads: CASRSRPQGANQPQHF. In DNA, the CDR3 is TGTGCCAGTCGCTCACGGCCCCAGGGGGCAAATCAGCCCCAGCATTTT. The V gene is TRBV19, the J gene TRBJ1-5; 8 bases align to TRBD1. The CDR3 is 16 residues long. V lost 8 bases to trimming and J lost 4 bases; unmatched junction nucleotides: 13. The germline V gene has CDR1 LNHDA and CDR2 SQIVND (reference sequence).

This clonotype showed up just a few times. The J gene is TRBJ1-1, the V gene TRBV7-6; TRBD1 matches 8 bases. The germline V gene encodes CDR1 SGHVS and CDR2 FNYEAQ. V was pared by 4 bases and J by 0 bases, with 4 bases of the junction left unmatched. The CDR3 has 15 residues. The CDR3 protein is CASSYPGQVNTEAFF. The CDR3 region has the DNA TGTGCCAGCAGCTACCCGGGACAGGTGAACACTGAAGCTTTCTTT.

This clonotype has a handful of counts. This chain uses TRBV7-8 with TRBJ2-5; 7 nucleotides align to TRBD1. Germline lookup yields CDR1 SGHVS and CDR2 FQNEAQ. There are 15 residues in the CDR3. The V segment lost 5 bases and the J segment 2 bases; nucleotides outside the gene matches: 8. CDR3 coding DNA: TGTGCCAGCAGCCCTATCCGGGACAGACAAGAGACCCAGTACTTC. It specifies CASSPIRDRQETQYF.

The CDR3 DNA reads as TGCGCCAGCAGCTGGAGGCGGGACATCTCACAAGAGACCCAGTACTTC. Its translation: CASSWRRDISQETQYF. The rearrangement joins TRBV5-1 to TRBJ2-5; D tentatively reads TRBD1 or TRBD2 (6 bases each). The CDR3 extends over 16 amino acids. Trimming removed 3 bases at V and 2 bases at J, with 17 bases between. Germline V lookup: CDR1 SGHRS, CDR2 YFSETQ.

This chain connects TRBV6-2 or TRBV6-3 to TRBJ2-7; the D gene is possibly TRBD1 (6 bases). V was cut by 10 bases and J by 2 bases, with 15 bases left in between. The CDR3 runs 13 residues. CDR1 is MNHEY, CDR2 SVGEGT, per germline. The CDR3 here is CAISDSLAYEQYV. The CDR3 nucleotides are TGTGCCATCTCGGACAGCCTCGCCTACGAGCAGTACGTC.

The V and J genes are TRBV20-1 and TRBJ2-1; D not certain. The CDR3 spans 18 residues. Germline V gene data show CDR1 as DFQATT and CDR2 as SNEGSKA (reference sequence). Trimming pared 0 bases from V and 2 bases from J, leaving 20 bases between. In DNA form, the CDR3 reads TGCAGTGCTAGAGACAATCGACTCTATAGTAACACCTACAATGAGCAGTTCTTC. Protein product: CSARDNRLYSNTYNEQFF.

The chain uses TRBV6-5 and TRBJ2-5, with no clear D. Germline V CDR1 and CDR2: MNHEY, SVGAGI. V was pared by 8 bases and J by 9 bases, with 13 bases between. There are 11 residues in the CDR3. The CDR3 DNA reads TGTGCCAGCTCCCGCGGCTGGGCCCAGTACTTC. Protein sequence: CASSRGWAQYF.

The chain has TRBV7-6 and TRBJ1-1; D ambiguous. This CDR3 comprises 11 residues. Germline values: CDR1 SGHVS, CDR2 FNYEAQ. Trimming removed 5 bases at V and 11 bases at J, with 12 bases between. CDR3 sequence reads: CASSPTTGAFF. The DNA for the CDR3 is TGTGCCAGCAGCCCAACAACGGGCGCTTTCTTT.

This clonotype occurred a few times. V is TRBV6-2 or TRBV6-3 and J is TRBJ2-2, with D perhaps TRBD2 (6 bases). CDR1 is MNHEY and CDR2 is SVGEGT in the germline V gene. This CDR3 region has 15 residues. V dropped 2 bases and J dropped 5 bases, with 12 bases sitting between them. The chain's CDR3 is CASSYRRAGTGELFF. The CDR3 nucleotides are TGTGCCAGCAGTTACAGACGGGCGGGGACCGGGGAGCTGTTTTTT.

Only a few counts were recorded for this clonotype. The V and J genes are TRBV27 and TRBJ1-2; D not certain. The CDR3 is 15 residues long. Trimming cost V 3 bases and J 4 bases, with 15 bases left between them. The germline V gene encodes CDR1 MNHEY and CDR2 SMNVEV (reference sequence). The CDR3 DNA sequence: TGTGCCAGCAGTTTTGTAGGAACCCCGGGCTATGGCTACACCTTC. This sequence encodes CASSFVGTPGYGYTF.